Sequencing of this T cell receptor (beta chain) was carried out in a study of T-cell reconstitution after alpha-beta-depleted transplantation in children. Researchers prepared the TCRbeta library using unique molecular identifiers, the study reports. TCRdb passed the PCR reads through MiXCR, listing each CDR3 protein once. The sample includes a few hundred thousand distinct CDR3 sequences, more than 20% of them seen just once. The CDR3 sequence is 14 residues long. The germline CDR1 and CDR2 sequences are SGHDT and YYEEEE. V was shortened by 2 bases and J by 9 bases, with 15 bases between the two germline ends. This clonotype was seen more than once but under ten times. The antigen is undetermined. General study results and limits: Newly produced T cells mostly provided counts and TCRbeta diversity after one year, as hyperexpanded clones declined. Several hundred expanded graft clones reportedly supplied alpha-beta T cells about two months after transplant.

This specimen consisted of PBMCs, obtained before TCRalphabeta/CD19-depleted stem cell transplant. The J gene is TRBJ2-1, the V gene TRBV5-6; D may be TRBD1 (5 bases). This TCR was recovered from a boy in the first two years of life with Wiskott-Aldrich syndrome, due to receive a stem cell transplant. This CDR3 reads CASSFGQGNTEQFF. The CDR3 bases are TGTGCCAGCAGCTTCGGGCAGGGTAATACTGAGCAGTTCTTC.